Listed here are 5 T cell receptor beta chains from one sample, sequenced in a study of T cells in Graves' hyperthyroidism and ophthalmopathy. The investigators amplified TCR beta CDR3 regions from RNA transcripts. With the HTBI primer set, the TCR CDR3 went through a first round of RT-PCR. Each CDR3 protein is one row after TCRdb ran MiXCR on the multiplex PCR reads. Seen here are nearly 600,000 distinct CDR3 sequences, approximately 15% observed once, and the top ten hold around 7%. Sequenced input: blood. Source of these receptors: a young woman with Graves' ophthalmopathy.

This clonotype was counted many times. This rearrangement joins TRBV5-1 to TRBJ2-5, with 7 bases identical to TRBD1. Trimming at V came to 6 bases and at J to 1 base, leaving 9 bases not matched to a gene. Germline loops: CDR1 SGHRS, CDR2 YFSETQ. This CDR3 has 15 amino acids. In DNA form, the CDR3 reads TGCGCCAGCAACCTGAACGGGGACAGCCAAGAGACCCAGTACTTC. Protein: CASNLNGDSQETQYF.

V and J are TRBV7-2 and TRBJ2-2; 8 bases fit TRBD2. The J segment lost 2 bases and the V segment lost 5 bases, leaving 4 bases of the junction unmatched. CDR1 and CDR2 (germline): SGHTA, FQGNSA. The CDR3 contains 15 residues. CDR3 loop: CASSLTSDNTGELFF. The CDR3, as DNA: TGTGCCAGCAGCCTGACTAGCGACAACACCGGGGAGCTGTTTTTT. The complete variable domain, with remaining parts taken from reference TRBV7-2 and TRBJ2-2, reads GAGVSQSPSNKVTEKGKDVELRCDPISGHTALYWYRQSLGQGLEFLIYFQGNSAPDKSGLPSDRFSAERTGGSVSTLTIQRTQQEDSAVYLCASSLTSDNTGELFFGEGSRLTVL.

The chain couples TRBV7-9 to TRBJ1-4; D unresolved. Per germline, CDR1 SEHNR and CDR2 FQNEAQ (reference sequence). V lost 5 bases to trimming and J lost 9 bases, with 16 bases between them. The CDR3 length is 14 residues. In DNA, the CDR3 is TGTGCCAGCAGCCCCCCCGGGCGGCTGAAAAAACTGTTTTTT. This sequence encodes CASSPPGRLKKLFF.

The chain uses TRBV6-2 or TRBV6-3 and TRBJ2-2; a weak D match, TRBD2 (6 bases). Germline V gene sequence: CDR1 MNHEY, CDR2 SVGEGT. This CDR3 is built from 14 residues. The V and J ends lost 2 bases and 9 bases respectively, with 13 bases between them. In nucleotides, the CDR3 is TGTGCCAGCAGTTACCCGGGGGATGACCGGGAGCTGTTTTTT. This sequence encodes CASSYPGDDRELFF.

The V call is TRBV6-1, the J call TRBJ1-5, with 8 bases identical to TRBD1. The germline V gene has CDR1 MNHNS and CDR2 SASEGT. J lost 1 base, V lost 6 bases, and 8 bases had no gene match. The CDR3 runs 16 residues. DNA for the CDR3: TGTGCCAGCAGCCCCCGAGGACAGGGAAGCAATCAGCCCCAGCATTTT. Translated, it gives CASSPRGQGSNQPQHF.